A selection of T cell receptor beta chains follows, all from one sample in a study of molecular identifiers for immune sequencing clone quantification. TCRdb itself ran the PCR reads through MiXCR, one entry per CDR3 protein. The table has about 330,000 distinct CDR3 sequences, about 23% seen once. The sequencing sample was made of naive CD8+ T cells from blood, with Jurkat cell RNA spiked in. The receptors come from a human donor in good health. Some libraries in this study had Jurkat cell RNA spiked in. Each CDR3 is given with its conserved first and last residue. The D gene is left open where the match is weak. Not every row has a clone size; where given, it reads once, few, many or a size class.

J gene: TRBJ2-7; D gene: .; clone size: .; V gene: TRBV13; CDR3 DNA: TGTGCCAGCAGCACAACGACAGGCTACGAGCAGTACTTC; CDR3 protein: CASSTTTGYEQYF
J gene: TRBJ1-5; D gene: .; clone size: few; V gene: TRBV6-2/TRBV6-3; CDR3 DNA: TGTGCCAGCAGTTACCTGGACGGGAGCAATCAGCCCCAGCATTTT; CDR3 protein: CASSYLDGSNQPQHF
J gene: TRBJ2-5; D gene: TRBD2; clone size: few; V gene: TRBV14; CDR3 DNA: TGTGCCAGCAGCCAAATTTTAGCGGGGGTCCAAGAGACCCAGTACTTC; CDR3 protein: CASSQILAGVQETQYF
J gene: TRBJ2-7; D gene: .; clone size: many; V gene: TRBV9; CDR3 DNA: TGTGCCAGCAGCCCGAGGCCCTACGAGCAGTACTTC; CDR3 protein: CASSPRPYEQYF
J gene: TRBJ2-7; D gene: .; clone size: many; V gene: TRBV20-1; CDR3 DNA: TGCAGTGCTATGGGGCCGGACGGCGAGCAGTACTTC; CDR3 protein: CSAMGPDGEQYF
J gene: TRBJ2-2; D gene: .; clone size: .; V gene: TRBV7-9; CDR3 DNA: TGTGCCAGCAGCCGAGCCCCTCGGCCCGGGGAGCTGTTTTTT; CDR3 protein: CASSRAPRPGELFF
J gene: TRBJ2-7; D gene: TRBD1; clone size: few; V gene: TRBV20-1; CDR3 DNA: TGCAGTGCTAATAACAGGGACAGATTCTTGGGGCAGCAGTACTTC; CDR3 protein: CSANNRDRFLGQQYF
J gene: TRBJ2-7; D gene: TRBD1; clone size: .; V gene: TRBV5-4; CDR3 DNA: TGTGCCAGCAGCCACGGACAGGCCACCTACGAGCAGTACTTC; CDR3 protein: CASSHGQATYEQYF
J gene: TRBJ2-2; D gene: .; clone size: .; V gene: TRBV24-1; CDR3 DNA: TGTGCCACCAGTGGCAATAATGAAGGGATCGGGGAGCTGTTTTTT; CDR3 protein: CATSGNNEGIGELFF
J gene: TRBJ2-3; D gene: TRBD1; clone size: .; V gene: TRBV20-1; CDR3 DNA: TGCAGTGCTAGAGACGTGACAGGGGCCGATGATACGCAGTATTTT; CDR3 protein: CSARDVTGADDTQYF
J gene: TRBJ2-7; D gene: TRBD2; clone size: many; V gene: TRBV14; CDR3 DNA: TGTGCCAGCAGCCAAGAGCGGGGGGGCTACTACGAGCAGTACTTC; CDR3 protein: CASSQERGGYYEQYF
J gene: TRBJ1-1; D gene: TRBD1; clone size: many; V gene: TRBV7-8; CDR3 DNA: TGTGCCAGCAGCTGGACAGGGGGTTCGCGCGCTTTCTTT; CDR3 protein: CASSWTGGSRAFF
J gene: TRBJ2-4; D gene: .; clone size: .; V gene: TRBV7-9; CDR3 DNA: TGTGCCAGCAGCCCCGTAAGCCTCCGCGGGCCGCTAGCCAAAAACATTCAGTACTTC; CDR3 protein: CASSPVSLRGPLAKNIQYF
J gene: TRBJ2-7; D gene: .; clone size: .; V gene: TRBV20-1; CDR3 DNA: TGCGGTGCCAGCCCCGGAGGTAGCTACGAGCAGTACTTC; CDR3 protein: CGASPGGSYEQYF
J gene: TRBJ2-7; D gene: TRBD1; clone size: .; V gene: TRBV6-5; CDR3 DNA: TGTGCCGGCAGTTACCAGGGACAGGTCTACGAGCAGTACTTC; CDR3 protein: CAGSYQGQVYEQYF
J gene: TRBJ2-7; D gene: TRBD1; clone size: few; V gene: TRBV5-6; CDR3 DNA: TGTGCCAGCAGCTTGGCAGGGACAGGGCGCGGTTCCGAGCAGTACTTC; CDR3 protein: CASSLAGTGRGSEQYF
J gene: TRBJ1-1; D gene: .; clone size: .; V gene: TRBV4-1; CDR3 DNA: TGCGCCAGCAGCCAAGATGACAACATGAACACTGATGCTTTCTTT; CDR3 protein: CASSQDDNMNTDAFF
J gene: TRBJ1-1; D gene: TRBD1; clone size: .; V gene: TRBV6-2/TRBV6-3; CDR3 DNA: TGTGCCAGCAGTTGGGGGACAGGGGACACTGAAGCTTCCTTT; CDR3 protein: CASSWGTGDTEASF
J gene: TRBJ2-7; D gene: .; clone size: few; V gene: TRBV7-9; CDR3 DNA: TGTGCCAGCAGCCCGGCGGGTTTTTCGAGCGAGCAGTACTTC; CDR3 protein: CASSPAGFSSEQYF
J gene: TRBJ2-1; D gene: .; clone size: many; V gene: TRBV14; CDR3 DNA: TGTGCCAGCAGCCAGCTCCGGGATTCTGAGCAGTTCTTC; CDR3 protein: CASSQLRDSEQFF
J gene: TRBJ1-1; D gene: TRBD1; clone size: many; V gene: TRBV27; CDR3 DNA: TGTGCCAGCAGGAGACAGGGGAGGGACACTGAAGCTTTCTTT; CDR3 protein: CASRRQGRDTEAFF
J gene: TRBJ2-3; D gene: TRBD1; clone size: many; V gene: TRBV5-1; CDR3 DNA: TGCGCCAGCAGTTTGGGCGACAGGGGACCAGATACGCAGTATTTT; CDR3 protein: CASSLGDRGPDTQYF
J gene: TRBJ2-2; D gene: .; clone size: many; V gene: TRBV14; CDR3 DNA: TGTGCCAGCAGCCAAGAGATAGGAGTAACCGGGGAGCTGTTTTTT; CDR3 protein: CASSQEIGVTGELFF
J gene: TRBJ2-7; D gene: .; clone size: .; V gene: TRBV4-1; CDR3 DNA: TGCGCCAGCAGCCAAGCCGTCGGTTTCTACGAGCAGTACTTC; CDR3 protein: CASSQAVGFYEQYF
J gene: TRBJ1-1; D gene: .; clone size: .; V gene: TRBV4-2; CDR3 DNA: TGTGCCGGCAGCCAAGATTCTTACGGGGGCACTGAAGCTTTCTTT; CDR3 protein: CAGSQDSYGGTEAFF
J gene: TRBJ2-7; D gene: TRBD2; clone size: .; V gene: TRBV3-1; CDR3 DNA: TGTGCCAGCAGCCAAGCCGGACTAGCCGAAGAGCAGTACTTC; CDR3 protein: CASSQAGLAEEQYF
J gene: TRBJ2-2; D gene: .; clone size: few; V gene: TRBV5-6; CDR3 DNA: TGTGCCAGCAGCGTACTAAGTAACACCGGGGAGCTGTTTTTT; CDR3 protein: CASSVLSNTGELFF
J gene: TRBJ1-5; D gene: TRBD1; clone size: .; V gene: TRBV11-2; CDR3 DNA: TGTGCCAGCAGCTTAGATGGGACAGGGTTAGATCAGCCCCAGCATTTT; CDR3 protein: CASSLDGTGLDQPQHF
J gene: TRBJ2-5; D gene: .; clone size: few; V gene: TRBV28; CDR3 DNA: TGTGCCAGCAGCCCCTGGGATCCAAAAGAGACCCAGTACTTC; CDR3 protein: CASSPWDPKETQYF
J gene: TRBJ2-5; D gene: TRBD2; clone size: many; V gene: TRBV5-1; CDR3 DNA: TGCGCCAGCAGCTTGGAGTGGGGACTACAAGAGACCCAGTACTTC; CDR3 protein: CASSLEWGLQETQYF
J gene: TRBJ2-7; D gene: .; clone size: many; V gene: TRBV5-1; CDR3 DNA: TGCGCCAGCGGGGACCCTTCGGCCTACGAGCAGTACTTC; CDR3 protein: CASGDPSAYEQYF
J gene: TRBJ2-7; D gene: TRBD2; clone size: many; V gene: TRBV6-1; CDR3 DNA: TGTGCCAGCGCATACGGGAGGCTCGAGCAGTACTTC; CDR3 protein: CASAYGRLEQYF
J gene: TRBJ1-1; D gene: TRBD1; clone size: many; V gene: TRBV5-6; CDR3 DNA: TGTGCCAGCAGCTTCGGACAGGGAGTCAACACTGAAGCTTTCTTT; CDR3 protein: CASSFGQGVNTEAFF
J gene: TRBJ2-7; D gene: .; clone size: few; V gene: TRBV4-3; CDR3 DNA: TGCGCCAGCAGCCAAGATACGGGGCACTACGAGCAGTACTTC; CDR3 protein: CASSQDTGHYEQYF
J gene: TRBJ1-3; D gene: .; clone size: few; V gene: TRBV27; CDR3 DNA: TGTGCCAGCAGGAGGGGGGACCAACTCGGAAACACCATATATTTT; CDR3 protein: CASRRGDQLGNTIYF
J gene: TRBJ2-7; D gene: .; clone size: .; V gene: TRBV7-9; CDR3 DNA: TGTGCCAGCAGCTTAGGGGCCAGACTATCCTACGAGCAGTACTTC; CDR3 protein: CASSLGARLSYEQYF
J gene: TRBJ1-1; D gene: TRBD1; clone size: many; V gene: TRBV7-2; CDR3 DNA: TGTGCCAGCAGCTTACAAGGGAAGGGGGCCACTGAAGCTTTCTTT; CDR3 protein: CASSLQGKGATEAFF
J gene: TRBJ2-7; D gene: TRBD1; clone size: .; V gene: TRBV20-1; CDR3 DNA: TGCAGTGCTAGAGCAGGGGGAAAATCCCACGAGCAGTACTTC; CDR3 protein: CSARAGGKSHEQYF
J gene: TRBJ1-3; D gene: .; clone size: few; V gene: TRBV5-6; CDR3 DNA: TGTGCCAGCAGCCCATCCTGGGGGAGCTCTGGAAACACCATATATTTT; CDR3 protein: CASSPSWGSSGNTIYF
J gene: TRBJ2-7; D gene: TRBD1; clone size: many; V gene: TRBV5-1; CDR3 DNA: TGCGCCAGCAGCTGGGGGACAGGGGGCTACGAGCAGTACTTC; CDR3 protein: CASSWGTGGYEQYF
J gene: TRBJ2-1; D gene: TRBD2; clone size: once; V gene: TRBV24-1; CDR3 DNA: TGTGCCACCAGTGATTTGAGCGGGGACCAAAATGATTACAATGAGCGGTTCTTC; CDR3 protein: CATSDLSGDQNDYNERFF
J gene: TRBJ1-5; D gene: .; clone size: .; V gene: TRBV29-1; CDR3 DNA: TGCAGCGTTGGAATCGGACGGGGAGTTCAGCCCCAGCATTTT; CDR3 protein: CSVGIGRGVQPQHF
J gene: TRBJ2-5; D gene: .; clone size: .; V gene: TRBV11-2; CDR3 DNA: TGTGCCAGCAGCCGCATCTTTAGGACACAAGAGACCCAGTACTTC; CDR3 protein: CASSRIFRTQETQYF
J gene: TRBJ2-1; D gene: .; clone size: .; V gene: TRBV12-3/TRBV12-4; CDR3 DNA: TGTGCCAGCACTCGCCTAGGGGCCTACAATGAGCAGTTCTTC; CDR3 protein: CASTRLGAYNEQFF
J gene: TRBJ2-7; D gene: .; clone size: many; V gene: TRBV7-9; CDR3 DNA: TGTGCCAGCACCGGAACTGCCTGGTCCAACGAGCAGTACTTC; CDR3 protein: CASTGTAWSNEQYF
J gene: TRBJ2-7; D gene: .; clone size: few; V gene: TRBV3-1; CDR3 DNA: TGTGCCAGCAGCCAAGAGGGACGCCCTTTCGAGCAGTACTTC; CDR3 protein: CASSQEGRPFEQYF
J gene: TRBJ1-4; D gene: .; clone size: few; V gene: TRBV6-2/TRBV6-3; CDR3 DNA: TGTGCCAGCAGTTACTCGATATACGGCCACCGGATGGGTGAAAAACTGTTTTTT; CDR3 protein: CASSYSIYGHRMGEKLFF
J gene: TRBJ2-4; D gene: TRBD2; clone size: many; V gene: TRBV29-1; CDR3 DNA: TGCAGCGTTAATACTAGCGGTAAAAACATTCAGTACTTC; CDR3 protein: CSVNTSGKNIQYF
J gene: TRBJ1-5; D gene: .; clone size: few; V gene: TRBV4-3; CDR3 DNA: TGCGCCAGCAGCCAAGATGGCGGTCAGCCCCAGCATTTT; CDR3 protein: CASSQDGGQPQHF
J gene: TRBJ2-1; D gene: TRBD2; clone size: many; V gene: TRBV29-1; CDR3 DNA: TGCAGCGTTGAATCGAGCGGGAGGGCCCTCGGTGAGCAGTTCTTC; CDR3 protein: CSVESSGRALGEQFF
J gene: TRBJ2-1; D gene: TRBD2; clone size: .; V gene: TRBV4-3; CDR3 DNA: TGCGCCAGCAGCCAAGATCGGACTAGCGAGTACAATGAGCAGTTCTTC; CDR3 protein: CASSQDRTSEYNEQFF
J gene: TRBJ2-7; D gene: .; clone size: .; V gene: TRBV23-1; CDR3 DNA: TGCGCCAGCAGCCCTCTCACCCACCGCAAAAGCTCCTACGAGCAGTACTTC; CDR3 protein: CASSPLTHRKSSYEQYF
J gene: TRBJ2-1; D gene: .; clone size: many; V gene: TRBV28; CDR3 DNA: TGTGCCAGCAGTCCGCAAGGTTCCGATCTGTTCTTC; CDR3 protein: CASSPQGSDLFF
J gene: TRBJ2-2; D gene: TRBD2; clone size: .; V gene: TRBV11-2; CDR3 DNA: TGTGCCAGCAGCATAACTAGCGGGAGGGCCGGGGAGCTGTGTTTT; CDR3 protein: CASSITSGRAGELCF
J gene: TRBJ1-1; D gene: .; clone size: few; V gene: TRBV7-9; CDR3 DNA: TGTGCCAGCAGCTTGGATAGAGGGGTGTCCATGAACACTGAAGCTTTCTTT; CDR3 protein: CASSLDRGVSMNTEAFF